The sequence of this T cell receptor beta chain was determined in a study of blood T cells in healthy people across ages. Next came a second PCR, run for about 6 to 12 cycles, which used a sample-barcoded 5' primer along with a J-beta primer mix. Through a template-switch adaptor with 12 random nucleotides, each cDNA molecule received a tag. In TCRdb, the 5' RACE reads were re-called with MiXCR into one record per CDR3 protein. The sample has just over 800,000 distinct CDR3 sequences, under 80% seen once; the top ten hold around 30%. This CDR3 comprises 15 residues. Germline-derived CDR1 and CDR2 are SGHTA and FQGNSA. Trimming took 2 bases from V and 4 from J, leaving 15 bases between them.

The sequence was obtained from a man aged 25 to 40 in good health. The gene calls are TRBV7-2 and TRBJ2-7; no definite D call. What was sequenced was blood. CDR3 coding DNA: TGTGCCAGCAGCTTAACGGGTAGTGGCCCATACGAGCAGTACTTC. It specifies CASSLTGSGPYEQYF.